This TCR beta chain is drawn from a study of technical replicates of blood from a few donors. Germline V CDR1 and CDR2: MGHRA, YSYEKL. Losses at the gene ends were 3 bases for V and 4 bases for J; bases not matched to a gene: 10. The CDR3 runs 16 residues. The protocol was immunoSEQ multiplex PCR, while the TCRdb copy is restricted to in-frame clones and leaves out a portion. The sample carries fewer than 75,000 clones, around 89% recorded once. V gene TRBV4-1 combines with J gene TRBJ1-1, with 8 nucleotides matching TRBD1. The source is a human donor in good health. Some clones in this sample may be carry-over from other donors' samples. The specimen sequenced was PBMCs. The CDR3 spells CASSHPTGGQGTEAFF. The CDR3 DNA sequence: TGCGCCAGCAGCCACCCCACCGGCGGACAGGGCACTGAAGCTTTCTTT.